This TCR beta chain was captured by sequencing in a study of long-term antiretroviral therapy in people with HIV. At the level of the study: Some samples came about a decade before the 2015 immediate-ART recommendation, and these were the earliest. Study results and limitations: Relative to transplant donor controls, diversity remained lower despite increasing after ART.

At survey level, the immunoSEQ assay was run in its v3.0 version. The table came from immunoSEQ multiplex PCR; TCRdb's copy has only in-frame clones and leaves some out. Counted here are tens of thousands of clones, about 85% occurring once; the ten biggest clones make up about 6%. With regard to this clone: Its antigen remains unidentified.

The receptor's source is a woman aged 45-59 years with HIV. The input for sequencing was unsorted PBMCs, taken 3.1 years after starting antiretroviral therapy.

The DNA of the CDR3 is TGTGCCAGCAGCTGGGACTACGAGCAGTACTTC. Translated, it gives CASSWDYEQYF. This chain uses TRBV7-9 with TRBJ2-7; D is ambiguous. The CDR3 contains 11 residues. Trimming took 4 bases from V and 3 from J, leaving 4 bases between them. The germline V gene has CDR1 SEHNR and CDR2 FQNEAQ (reference sequence).